The clone carrying this T cell receptor (beta chain) showed up just a few times. Its specificity is not known. V lost 6 bases and J lost 0, with 13 bases in between. The CDR3 runs 15 residues. CDR1 SGDLS and CDR2 YYNGEE come from the germline V gene. The sample comes from a study of blood T cells in healthy people across ages. Study results and limitations: Calculation of diversity from one million T cells yielded estimates considered to be underestimates.

The donors, healthy Caucasians from Russia, were aged about 6 to 95. A second PCR of about 7 to 12 cycles used a sample-barcoded 5' primer and a J-beta primer mix. TCRdb itself ran the 5' RACE reads through MiXCR, one entry per CDR3 protein. Here the sample spans hundreds of thousands of distinct CDR3 sequences, roughly 20% being singletons. This clonotype originated in an older man in good health. The sequenced material came from blood. The chain combines TRBV9 with TRBJ2-4; no clear D gene. Here the CDR3 reads CASTPRDGAKNIQYF. The CDR3 coding sequence is TGTGCCAGCACCCCAAGGGATGGAGCCAAAAACATTCAGTACTTC.